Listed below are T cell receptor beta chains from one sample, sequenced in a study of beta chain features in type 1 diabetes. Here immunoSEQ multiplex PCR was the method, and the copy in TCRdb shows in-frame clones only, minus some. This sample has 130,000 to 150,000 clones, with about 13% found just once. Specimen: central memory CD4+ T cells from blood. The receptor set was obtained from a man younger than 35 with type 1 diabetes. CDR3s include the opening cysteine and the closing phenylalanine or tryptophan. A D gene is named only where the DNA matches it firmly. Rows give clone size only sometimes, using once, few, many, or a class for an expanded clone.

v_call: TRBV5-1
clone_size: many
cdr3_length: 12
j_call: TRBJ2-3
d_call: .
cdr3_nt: TGCGCCAGCCGTGAGAGGGAAGATACGCAGTATTTT
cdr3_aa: CASREREDTQYF

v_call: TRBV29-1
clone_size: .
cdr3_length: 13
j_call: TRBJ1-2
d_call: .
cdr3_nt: TGCAGCGTTGAAGTAGGAGGGGCGAGGGGCTACACCTTC
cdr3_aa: CSVEVGGARGYTF

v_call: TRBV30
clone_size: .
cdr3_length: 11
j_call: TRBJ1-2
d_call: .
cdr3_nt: TGTGCCTGGGAGGCTGGCTATGGCTACACCTTC
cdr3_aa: CAWEAGYGYTF

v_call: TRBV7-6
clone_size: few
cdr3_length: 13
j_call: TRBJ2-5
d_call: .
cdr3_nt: TGTGCCAGCAGCTTAGTAGTAGACGGGACCCAGTACTTC
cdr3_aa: CASSLVVDGTQYF

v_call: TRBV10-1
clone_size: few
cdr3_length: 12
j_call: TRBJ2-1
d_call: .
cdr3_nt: TGCGCCAGCAGTCGCCAGAACAATGAGCAGTTCTTC
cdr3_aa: CASSRQNNEQFF

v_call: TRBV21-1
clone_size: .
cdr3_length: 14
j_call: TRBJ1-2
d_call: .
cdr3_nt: TGTGCCAGCAGCAGACAGGGGGCTCTCGGTGGCTACACCTTC
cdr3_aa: CASSRQGALGGYTF

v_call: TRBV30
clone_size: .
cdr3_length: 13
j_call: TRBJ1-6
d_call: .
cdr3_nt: TGTGCCTGGAGTGTACATGGGGATTCACCCCTCCACTTT
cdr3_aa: CAWSVHGDSPLHF

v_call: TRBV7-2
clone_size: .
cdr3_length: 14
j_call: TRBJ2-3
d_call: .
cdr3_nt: TGTGCCAGCAGCTTAGTGGCGGGGTCAGATACGCAGTATTTT
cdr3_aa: CASSLVAGSDTQYF

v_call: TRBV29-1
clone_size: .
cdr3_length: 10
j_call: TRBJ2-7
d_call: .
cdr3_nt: TGCAGCGCCGGGGGTCGAGAGCAGTACTTC
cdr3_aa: CSAGGREQYF

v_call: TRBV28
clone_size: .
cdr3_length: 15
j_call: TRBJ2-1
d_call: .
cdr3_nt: TGTGCCAGCAGTCTAGCCTCAGTACAGAACAATGAGCAGTTCTTC
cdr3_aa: CASSLASVQNNEQFF

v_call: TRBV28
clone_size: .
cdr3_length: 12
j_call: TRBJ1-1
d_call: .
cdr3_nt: TGTGCCAGCAGTTTTAGAGACACTGAAGCTTTCTTT
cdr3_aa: CASSFRDTEAFF

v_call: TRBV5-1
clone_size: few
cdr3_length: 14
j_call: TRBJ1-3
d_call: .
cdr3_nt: TGCGCCAGCAGCTTGACAGCCTCTGGAAACACCATATATTTT
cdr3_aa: CASSLTASGNTIYF

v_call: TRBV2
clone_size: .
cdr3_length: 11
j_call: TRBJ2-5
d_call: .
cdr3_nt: TGTGCCAGCAGGGTGACAGAGACCCAGTACTTC
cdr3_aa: CASRVTETQYF

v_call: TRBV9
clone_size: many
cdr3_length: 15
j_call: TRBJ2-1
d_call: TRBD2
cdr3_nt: TGTGCCAGCACCACTACCGGGACTAGCGTGGGTGAGCAGTTCTTC
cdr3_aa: CASTTTGTSVGEQFF

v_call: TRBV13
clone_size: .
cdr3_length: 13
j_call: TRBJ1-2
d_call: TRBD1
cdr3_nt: TGTGCCAGCAGCTCCTCCGGGACAGGGGGCTACACCTTC
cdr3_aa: CASSSSGTGGYTF